Sequencing of this TCR beta chain was carried out in a study of blood T cell repertoires in COVID-19. Per the study methods: Using reference gene primer amplification, nucleated cell counts were estimated. The table came from immunoSEQ multiplex PCR; TCRdb's copy has only in-frame clones and leaves some out. V and J calls and clone size are copied from that table; D and trimming were computed from the DNA. The repertoire consists of around 200,000 clones, with around 82% occurring once and the leading ten covering around 6%. This CDR3 contains 13 residues. V was clipped by 5 bases and J by 1 base, with 8 bases between them. This clone occurred many times.

The sequence was obtained from a woman in her 70s with acute or convalescent COVID-19. The chain has TRBV12-3 or TRBV12-4 and TRBJ1-2, with D possibly TRBD1 on 6 matching bases. Sequenced sample: peripheral blood. The CDR3 coding sequence is TGTGCCAGCAGTGGGACAAATAACTATGGCTACACCTTC. It translates to CASSGTNNYGYTF.